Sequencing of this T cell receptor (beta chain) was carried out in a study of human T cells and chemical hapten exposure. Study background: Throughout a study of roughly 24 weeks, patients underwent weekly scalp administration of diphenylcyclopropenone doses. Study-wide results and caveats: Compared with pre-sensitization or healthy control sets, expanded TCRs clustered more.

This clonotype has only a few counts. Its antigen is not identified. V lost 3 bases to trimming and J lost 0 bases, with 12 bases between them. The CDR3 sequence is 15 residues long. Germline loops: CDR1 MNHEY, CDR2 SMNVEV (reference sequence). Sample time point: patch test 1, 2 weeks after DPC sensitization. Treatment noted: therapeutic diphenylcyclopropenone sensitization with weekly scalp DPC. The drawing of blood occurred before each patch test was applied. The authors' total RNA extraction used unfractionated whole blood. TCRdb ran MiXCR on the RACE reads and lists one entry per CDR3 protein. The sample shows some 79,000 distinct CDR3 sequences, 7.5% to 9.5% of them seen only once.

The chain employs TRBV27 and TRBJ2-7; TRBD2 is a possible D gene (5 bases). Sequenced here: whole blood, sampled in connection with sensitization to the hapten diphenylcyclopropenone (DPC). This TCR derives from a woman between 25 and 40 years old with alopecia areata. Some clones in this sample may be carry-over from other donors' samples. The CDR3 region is CASSLGGQSSYEQYF. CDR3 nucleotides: TGTGCCAGCAGTTTGGGCGGGCAGAGCTCCTACGAGCAGTACTTC.